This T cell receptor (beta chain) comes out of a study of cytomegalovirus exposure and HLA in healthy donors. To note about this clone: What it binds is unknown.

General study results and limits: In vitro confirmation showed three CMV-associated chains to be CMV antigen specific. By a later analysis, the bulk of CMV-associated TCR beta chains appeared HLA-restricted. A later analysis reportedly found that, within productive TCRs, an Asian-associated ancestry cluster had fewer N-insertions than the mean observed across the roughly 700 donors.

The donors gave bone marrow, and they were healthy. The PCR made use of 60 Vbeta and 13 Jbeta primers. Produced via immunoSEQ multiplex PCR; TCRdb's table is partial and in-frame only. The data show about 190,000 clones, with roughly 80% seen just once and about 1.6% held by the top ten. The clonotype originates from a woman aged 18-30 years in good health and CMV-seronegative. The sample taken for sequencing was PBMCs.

DNA for the CDR3: TGTGCCAGCAGTGAGGTGTCAGTCTACAATGAGCAGTTCTTC. This sequence encodes CASSEVSVYNEQFF. The rearrangement joins TRBV6-1 to TRBJ2-1; D gene unclear. This CDR3 is 14 amino acids long. CDR1 and CDR2 (germline): MNHNS, SASEGT. V was cut by 3 bases and J by 3 bases, with 9 bases left in between.